This TCR beta chain came from a study of blood T cells in healthy people across ages. Study results and limitations: Any changes in expanded clonotypes were possibly confounded, as donor CMV status remained unknown. Both higher diversity and more naive CD4+ cells marked long-lived donors when set against aged donors. Age brought a roughly linear fall in TCR beta diversity measured per million T cells.

A note on this clonotype: Its specificity is unknown. At one end, the junction sequence differs from germline, possibly due to a read error.

Then a second PCR, running about 7 to 11 cycles, was carried out with a sample-barcoded 5' primer and a J-beta primer mix. TCRdb fed the 5' RACE reads into MiXCR, producing one record per CDR3 protein. The sample shows 700,000 or so distinct CDR3 sequences, around 41% of them seen only once. The sequence derives from a man older than 75 in good health. The source material was blood.

CDR3 sequence: CASSAQGTGNTEAFF. CDR3 DNA: TGTGCGAGCAGCGCACAAGGGACAGGGAACACTGAAGCTTTCTTT. V usage is TRBV7-8 and J usage is TRBJ1-1, with 8 bases lining up with TRBD1. Germline V lookup: CDR1 SGHVS, CDR2 FQNEAQ. The CDR3 contains 15 residues. Combining the CDR3 with reference TRBV7-8 and TRBJ1-1 gives the whole variable domain GAGVSQSPRYKVAKRGQDVALRCDPISGHVSLFWYQQALGQGPEFLTYFQNEAQLDKSGLPSDRFFAERPEGSVSTLKIQRTQQEDSAVYLCASSAQGTGNTEAFFGQGTRLTVV.